These 21 T cell receptor beta chains share one sample of origin, sequenced in a study of PD-1 blockade in classical Hodgkin lymphoma. Relapses following autologous stem cell transplantation were seen in all patients, with brentuximab vedotin exposure varying. Measured with immunoSEQ multiplex PCR; TCRdb has only the in-frame clones, and not every one. The sample contains more than 85,000 clones, about nine tenths of which appear only once. The sample was peripheral blood mononuclear cells (PBMCs), taken before the second cycle of nivolumab. These receptors were taken from a human donor with classical Hodgkin lymphoma.

This clone was detected once. The V call is TRBV9, the J call TRBJ1-3, with TRBD1 matching 7 bases. V lost 2 bases to trimming and J lost 4 bases; unmatched junction nucleotides: 9. The CDR3 is 16 amino acids. The germline CDR1 and CDR2 sequences are SGDLS and YYNGEE. The CDR3 loop is CASSVEQGFLGNTIYF. The CDR3 DNA is TGTGCCAGCAGCGTTGAACAGGGGTTTTTAGGAAACACCATATATTTT. Using reference TRBV9 and TRBJ1-3 for the parts outside the CDR3, the full variable domain is DSGVTQTPKHLITATGQRVTLRCSPRSGDLSVYWYQQSLDQGLQFLIQYYNGEERAKGNILERFSAQQFPDLHSELNLSSLELGDSALYFCASSVEQGFLGNTIYFGEGSWLTVV.

V is TRBV4-2 and J is TRBJ1-5; D gene uncertain. CDR3 length: 17 residues. Germline lookup yields CDR1 LGHNA and CDR2 YNFKEQ. Trimming stripped 1 base from V and 11 bases from J, with 24 bases between. The CDR3 DNA reads as TGTGCCAGCAGCCAAGTTTCGAGCACCGATCTAGCAGGAACCCAGCATTTT. It codes for CASSQVSSTDLAGTQHF.

This chain connects TRBV29-1 to TRBJ1-2; 7 bases are shared with TRBD1. Per the germline V gene, CDR1 is SQVTM and CDR2 is ANQGSEA. Germline trimming cut 6 bases from V and 4 bases from J; bases unmatched to any gene: 11. The CDR3 extends over 14 amino acids. The CDR3 region has the DNA TGCAGCGTCCGGGACAGCCGAGCCAGCTATGGCTACACCTTC. Its protein is CSVRDSRASYGYTF.

The chain carries TRBV5-4 and TRBJ2-1, with 7 bases fitting TRBD2. From germline, CDR1 is SGHNT and CDR2 YYREEE (reference sequence). V shed 2 bases, J shed 9 bases, and the junction held 17 bases outside the gene matches. The CDR3 contains 17 residues. The CDR3 sequence is CASSLEPAGVRNGEQFF. Written as DNA, the CDR3 is TGTGCCAGCAGCTTAGAACCCGCGGGAGTGAGAAACGGTGAGCAGTTCTTC. The complete variable domain, with remaining parts taken from reference TRBV5-4 and TRBJ2-1, reads ETGVTQSPTHLIKTRGQQVTLRCSSQSGHNTVSWYQQALGQGPQFIFQYYREEENGRGNFPPRFSGLQFPNYSSELNVNALELDDSALYLCASSLEPAGVRNGEQFFGPGTRLTVL.

The genes are TRBV7-8 and TRBJ2-7; D is undetermined. The germline gives CDR1 SGHVS, CDR2 FQNEAQ. This CDR3 region has 15 residues. The V and J ends lost 4 bases and 3 bases respectively, with 16 bases between them. This CDR3 is CASSYDNPSGYEQYF. The CDR3 region has the DNA TGTGCCAGCAGCTATGACAATCCATCCGGCTACGAGCAGTACTTC.

The chain recombines TRBV27 with TRBJ2-3; a possible D gene is TRBD1 (6 bases). V was shortened by 2 bases and J by 5 bases, with 14 bases between the two germline ends. CDR3 length equals 15 residues. Germline V gives CDR1 MNHEY, CDR2 SMNVEV (reference sequence). DNA of the CDR3: TGTGCCAGCAGTTTAAAAGGCAGGGGTGGAGATACGCAGTATTTT. It specifies CASSLKGRGGDTQYF.

This chain joins TRBV28 and TRBJ1-4; tentative D call: TRBD1 (5 bases). The V end was cut by 0 bases, the J end by 5 bases, with 10 bases between. From germline, CDR1 is MDHEN and CDR2 SYDVKM. The CDR3 totals 15 residues. Written as DNA, the CDR3 is TGTGCCAGCAGTTTATGGCGGACAAGGAATGAAAAACTGTTTTTT. It codes for CASSLWRTRNEKLFF.

This chain connects TRBV7-3 to TRBJ2-2; 15 bases map to TRBD2. This CDR3 region has 16 residues. In germline, CDR1 is SGHTA, CDR2 FQGTGA. V trimming: 8 bases; J trimming: 8 bases; junction bases outside the gene matches: 9. CDR3 region: CASAKGLAGGSGELFF. The DNA for the CDR3 is TGTGCCAGCGCCAAGGGACTAGCGGGAGGATCAGGGGAGCTGTTTTTT.

The chain's CDR3 is CAISESGTGGGGANVLTF. The CDR3 bases are TGTGCCATCAGTGAGTCGGGGACAGGGGGCGGTGGGGCCAACGTCCTGACTTTC. The V and J genes are TRBV10-3 and TRBJ2-6; 12 bases line up with TRBD1. The CDR3 sequence is 18 residues long. The germline V gene has CDR1 ENHRY and CDR2 SYGVKD. J lost 3 bases, V lost 0 bases, and 3 bases had no gene match.

The chain has TRBV6-5 and TRBJ1-2; 11 positions match TRBD1. CDR1 is MNHEY and CDR2 is SVGAGI in the germline V gene. After removal of 7 bases from V and 6 bases from J, the junction contained 4 bases not matched to a gene. This CDR3 has 13 residues. The CDR3 DNA is TGTGCCAGCAATCAGGGACAGGGGGATGGCTACACCTTC. It specifies CASNQGQGDGYTF.

The V and J genes are TRBV4-1 and TRBJ2-1; D call uncertain. The ends were cut back, 4 bases at V and 2 bases at J, with 18 bases in the middle. CDR1 MGHRA and CDR2 YSYEKL come from the germline V gene. The length of the CDR3 is 17 residues. CDR3 region: CASSPLDLGFTYNEQFF. Here the CDR3 DNA reads TGCGCCAGCAGCCCCTTGGATCTGGGCTTTACCTACAATGAGCAGTTCTTC.

This clone showed up just a few times. The genes are TRBV28 and TRBJ1-5, with D tentatively TRBD1 (6 bases). This CDR3 contains 15 residues. V shed 7 bases and J shed 0 bases, with 13 bases lying between them. From germline, CDR1 is MDHEN and CDR2 SYDVKM. The CDR3 region has the DNA TGTGCCAGCAATCGGGGGGCGTATAGCAATCAGCCCCAGCATTTT. It is translated as CASNRGAYSNQPQHF. The entire variable domain, with the rest obtained from reference TRBV28 and TRBJ1-5, is as follows: DVKVTQSSRYLVKRTGEKVFLECVQDMDHENMFWYRQDPGLGLRLIYFSYDVKMKEKGDIPEGYSVSREKKERFSLILESASTNQTSMYLCASNRGAYSNQPQHFGDGTRLSIL.

The V and J genes are TRBV4-2 and TRBJ1-2; tentative D call: TRBD1 (6 bases). Per the germline V gene, CDR1 is LGHNA and CDR2 is YNFKEQ. Trimming took off 1 base at V and 4 bases at J, with 13 bases between the two ends. The CDR3 sequence is 15 residues long. The CDR3 protein is CASSQVPTGTYGYTF. Here the CDR3 DNA reads TGTGCCAGCAGCCAAGTGCCTACAGGGACCTATGGCTACACCTTC.

The chain carries TRBV28 and TRBJ2-5; D call uncertain. Germline-derived CDR1 and CDR2 are MDHEN and SYDVKM. This CDR3 comprises 14 residues. Trimming cost V 3 bases and J 6 bases, with 14 bases left between them. CDR3: CASSFFGALQTQYF. CDR3 DNA sequence: TGTGCCAGCAGTTTTTTTGGAGCGCTGCAGACCCAGTACTTC. The full variable domain, rest sourced from reference TRBV28 and TRBJ2-5, is DVKVTQSSRYLVKRTGEKVFLECVQDMDHENMFWYRQDPGLGLRLIYFSYDVKMKEKGDIPEGYSVSREKKERFSLILESASTNQTSMYLCASSFFGALQTQYFGPGTRLLVL.

The chain links TRBV6-6 to TRBJ1-4; D remains ambiguous. V gave up 2 bases and J gave up 8 bases, with 15 bases separating them. There are 15 residues in the CDR3. CDR1 and CDR2 from the germline V gene are MNHNY and SVGAGI (reference sequence). CDR3 DNA sequence: TGTGCCAGCAGTTACAGGGCTCGGGTGGAGGAAAAACTGTTTTTT. Amino acids: CASSYRARVEEKLFF.

V gene TRBV27 combines with J gene TRBJ1-5; tentative D call: TRBD1 (5 bases). This CDR3 comprises 14 residues. The germline CDR1 and CDR2 sequences are MNHEY and SMNVEV (reference sequence). Trimming stripped 0 bases from V and 4 bases from J, with 7 bases between. DNA for the CDR3: TGTGCCAGCAGTTTATCGCGGGGGAATCAGCCCCAGCATTTT. Translation gives CASSLSRGNQPQHF.

This clone was picked up a small number of times. The chain uses TRBV7-3 and TRBJ1-2; D call uncertain. The CDR3 length is 17 residues. V lost 0 bases and J lost 7, with 21 bases in between. The V gene's germline CDR1 is SGHTA and CDR2 FQGTGA. The CDR3 is CASSLTSGLNSRIGYTF. Written as DNA, the CDR3 is TGTGCCAGCAGCTTAACCTCCGGGCTAAATAGCAGGATTGGCTACACCTTC.

The V call is TRBV27, the J call TRBJ2-7; no clear D. V was trimmed by 2 bases and J by 9 bases, leaving 17 bases between them. Germline V CDR1 and CDR2: MNHEY, SMNVEV (reference sequence). There are 14 residues in the CDR3. The CDR3 protein is CASSLGGPGSGQYF. As DNA, the CDR3 is TGTGCCAGCAGTTTAGGTGGCCCGGGCTCTGGGCAGTACTTC.

The chain combines TRBV5-1 with TRBJ2-1; D may be TRBD2 (6 bases). The CDR3 loop spans 15 amino acids. Trimming pared 0 bases from V and 5 bases from J, leaving 12 bases between. CDR1 and CDR2 (germline): SGHRS, YFSETQ. The CDR3 coding sequence is TGCGCCAGCAGCTTGGGACTAGAGGCTAACAATGAGCAGTTCTTC. This codes for CASSLGLEANNEQFF.

V and J are TRBV6-1 and TRBJ1-2, with a possible D match to TRBD1 (5 bases). Germline values: CDR1 MNHNS, CDR2 SASEGT. Trimming stripped 1 base from V and 5 bases from J, with 8 bases between. CDR3 length equals 13 residues. The CDR3 loop is CASSEVGGYGYTF. As DNA, the CDR3 is TGTGCCAGCAGTGAAGTTGGGGGGTATGGCTACACCTTC.

The rearrangement uses TRBV5-1 and TRBJ2-7, with 8 bases lining up with TRBD1. The CDR3 runs 14 residues. Per germline, CDR1 SGHRS and CDR2 YFSETQ. V lost 3 bases and J lost 2; bases outside the gene matches: 4. The CDR3 DNA reads as TGCGCCAGCAGCTGGTCAGGGGGCCCCTACGAGCAGTACTTC. This sequence encodes CASSWSGGPYEQYF.